The TCR beta chain described here comes from a study of CD8 T cells in ankylosing spondylitis. TCRdb called the 5' RACE reads again in MiXCR, with one record for every CDR3 protein. The sample yields approximately 340,000 distinct CDR3 sequences, over 12% seen once. General study points: For ankylosing spondylitis blood, a TCR beta motif of several highly homologous variants appeared characteristic.

This clonotype was seen a handful of times. Its antigen is undetermined. This receptor was taken from a male donor with ankylosing spondylitis or in good health (not recorded which). The specimen was blood, either unsorted or a sorted T cell fraction (not recorded which).

The CDR3 sequence: CSARDEKGTNTEAFF. The CDR3 coding sequence is TGCAGTGCTAGAGATGAGAAAGGGACGAACACTGAAGCTTTCTTT. This chain uses TRBV20-1 with TRBJ1-1; D might be TRBD1 (5 bases). The CDR3 spans 15 residues. Per germline, CDR1 DFQATT and CDR2 SNEGSKA (reference sequence). Trimming removed 0 bases at V and 1 base at J, with 12 bases between.